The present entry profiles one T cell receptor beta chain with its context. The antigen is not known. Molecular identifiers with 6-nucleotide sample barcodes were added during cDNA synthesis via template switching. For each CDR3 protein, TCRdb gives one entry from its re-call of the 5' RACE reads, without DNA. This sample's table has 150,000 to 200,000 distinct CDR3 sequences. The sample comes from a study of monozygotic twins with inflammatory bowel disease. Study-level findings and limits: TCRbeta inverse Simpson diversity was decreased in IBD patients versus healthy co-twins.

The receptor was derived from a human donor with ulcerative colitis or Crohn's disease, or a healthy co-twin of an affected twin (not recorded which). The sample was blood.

CDR3 sequence reads: CATLPHKGYYEQYF. The chain joins TRBV6-1 to TRBJ2-7; the D gene TCRdb calls, TRBD1, cannot be checked with no DNA. Germline V gene lookup returns CDR1 MNHNS and CDR2 SASEGT. CDR3 length: 14 amino acids.